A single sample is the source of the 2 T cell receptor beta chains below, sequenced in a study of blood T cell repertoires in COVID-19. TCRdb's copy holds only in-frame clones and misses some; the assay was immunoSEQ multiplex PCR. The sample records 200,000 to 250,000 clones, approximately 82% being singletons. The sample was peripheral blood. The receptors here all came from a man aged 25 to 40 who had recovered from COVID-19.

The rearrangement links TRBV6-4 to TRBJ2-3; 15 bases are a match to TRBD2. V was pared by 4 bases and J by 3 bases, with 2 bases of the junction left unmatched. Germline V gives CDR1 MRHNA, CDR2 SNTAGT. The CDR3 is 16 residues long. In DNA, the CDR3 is TGTGCCAGCAGTGGCGGACTAGCGGGGGGGACAGATACGCAGTATTTT. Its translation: CASSGGLAGGTDTQYF.

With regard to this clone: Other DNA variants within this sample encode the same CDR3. The CDR3 bases are TGTGCCAGCCGCCGACAGGGCTCCTACGAGCAGTACTTC. It codes for CASRRQGSYEQYF. The chain is built from TRBV27 and TRBJ2-7; 7 nucleotides agree with TRBD1. The J segment lost 0 bases and the V segment lost 8 bases, leaving 4 bases of the junction unmatched. The germline gives CDR1 MNHEY, CDR2 SMNVEV (reference sequence). The CDR3 consists of 13 residues.